What follows are 21 T cell receptor beta chains derived from one specimen sequenced in a study of spatial heterogeneity in lung cancer. Study results and limitations: Counts that tracked tumor mutation counts were those of expanded intratumoral alpha and beta TCRs.

Time point noted: sample taken at primary tumor resection. Their antigen targets remain unknown. TCRdb called the 5' RACE reads again in MiXCR, with one record for every CDR3 protein. The profile shows 100,000 to 110,000 distinct CDR3 sequences, nearly 4.5% of them singletons. The sequencing used lung tumor tissue, collected at surgery. These receptors were collected from a male donor with early-stage non-small cell lung cancer.

This clonotype was seen at least ten times. The gene calls are TRBV27 and TRBJ1-4; the match to TRBD1 covers 7 bases. The CDR3 totals 15 residues. V gave up 4 bases and J gave up 4 bases; unmatched junction bases: 6. Germline V gene lookup returns CDR1 MNHEY and CDR2 SMNVEV (reference sequence). CDR3 residues: CASSSMTGINEKLFF. The CDR3 bases are TGTGCCAGCAGTTCCATGACAGGGATTAATGAAAAACTGTTTTTT.

This clonotype was counted many times. V gene TRBV4-1 combines with J gene TRBJ2-4; no clear D. V lost 0 bases and J lost 0, with 3 bases in between. CDR3 length: 14 amino acids. Germline-derived CDR1 and CDR2 are MGHRA and YSYEKL. CDR3: CASSQDLAKNIQYF. The CDR3 DNA is TGCGCCAGCAGCCAAGACCTAGCCAAAAACATTCAGTACTTC.

This clonotype was counted at least ten times. The chain employs TRBV7-2 and TRBJ2-7; D might be TRBD2 (5 bases). V was clipped by 5 bases and J by 3 bases, with 14 bases between them. The CDR3 extends over 14 amino acids. The germline V gene has CDR1 SGHTA and CDR2 FQGNSA. The CDR3 sequence is CASSPYGGDYEQYF. The DNA of the CDR3 is TGTGCCAGCAGCCCCTATGGAGGCGACTACGAGCAGTACTTC.

There are many counts of this clonotype. The chain combines TRBV28 with TRBJ2-4; TRBD1 agrees at 7 bases. V dropped 6 bases and J dropped 0; count of bases not matched to a gene: 14. The CDR3 extends over 18 amino acids. From germline, CDR1 is MDHEN and CDR2 SYDVKM. The CDR3: CASSRGQVLGVAKNIQYF. CDR3 in DNA: TGTGCCAGCAGCCGCGGACAGGTCTTAGGAGTAGCCAAAAACATTCAGTACTTC.

This clonotype was found many times. The chain has TRBV12-3 or TRBV12-4 and TRBJ1-1; no reliable D call. V was trimmed by 2 bases and J by 6 bases, leaving 10 bases between them. The CDR3 runs 13 residues. The DNA of the CDR3 is TGTGCCAGCAGTTTATGGGAACCCCCTGAAGCTTTCTTT. Protein sequence: CASSLWEPPEAFF.

The sample holds many counts of this clonotype. V is TRBV20-1 and J is TRBJ2-7; no clear D gene. Looked up from germline, CDR1 is DFQATT and CDR2 is SNEGSKA (reference sequence). Trimming shortened V by 0 bases and J by 4 bases, and 16 bases separated the two germline ends. The CDR3 loop spans 15 amino acids. DNA for the CDR3: TGCAGTGCTAGAGACCCTAGAGGTTCCGCATACGAGCAGTACTTC. It specifies CSARDPRGSAYEQYF.

This clonotype was found many times. The chain couples TRBV19 to TRBJ2-5; D may match TRBD1 or TRBD2 (5 bases each). Per germline, CDR1 LNHDA and CDR2 SQIVND (reference sequence). Trimming removed 3 bases at V and 14 bases at J, with 16 bases between. The CDR3 spans 12 residues. The CDR3 reads CASSIWGGSIYF. CDR3 coding DNA: TGTGCCAGTAGTATCTGGGGCGGGTCCATCTACTTC.

This clonotype was detected ten times or more. The CDR3 sequence: CASSQVGGSGSNTGELFF. The CDR3 DNA is TGCGCCAGCAGCCAAGTGGGGGGATCAGGGAGTAACACCGGGGAGCTGTTTTTT. V is TRBV4-1 and J is TRBJ2-2; tentatively, D is TRBD2 (6 bases). V lost 1 base and J lost 2, with 17 bases in between. Per germline, CDR1 MGHRA and CDR2 YSYEKL. The CDR3 has 18 amino acids.

This clonotype was observed many times. Its ends do not fully match the called genes, so a read error is possible. The chain couples TRBV5-1 to TRBJ2-5, with D perhaps matching TRBD1 (6 bases). The CDR3 runs to 17 residues. Germline CDR1 is SGHRS and CDR2 is YFSETQ. The CDR3 coding sequence is TGCGCCAGCAGCCGTACAGAGGGACATGGGTACCAAGCGACCCAGTACTTC. Translation gives CASSRTEGHGYQATQYF.

This clonotype appeared a few times. J is TRBJ2-3 and V is TRBV6-5; D perhaps matches TRBD2 (5 bases). This CDR3 has 11 amino acids. V dropped 8 bases and J dropped 8 bases, with 11 bases sitting between them. Germline-derived CDR1 and CDR2 are MNHEY and SVGAGI. This CDR3 is CASLYEGTQYF. Written as DNA, the CDR3 is TGTGCCAGCCTCTATGAGGGTACGCAGTATTTT.

This clonotype was detected ten times or more. The chain is built from TRBV5-4 and TRBJ2-2, with 7 bases lining up with TRBD1. The CDR3 runs to 16 residues. In germline, CDR1 is SGHNT, CDR2 YYREEE (reference sequence). The V and J ends lost 0 bases and 8 bases, in that order; junction bases with no gene match: 10. The CDR3 loop reads CASSLGGQTRHGELFF. The CDR3 DNA reads as TGTGCCAGCAGCTTGGGGGGACAGACAAGGCATGGGGAGCTGTTTTTT.

This clonotype was counted many times. The V call is TRBV19, the J call TRBJ2-3; 13 bases are a match to TRBD2. CDR1 LNHDA and CDR2 SQIVND come from the germline V gene (reference sequence). The CDR3 runs 17 residues. J lost 4 bases, V lost 4 bases, and 8 bases had no gene match. The CDR3 sequence: CASSKTRTSGRSDTQYF. Written as DNA, the CDR3 is TGTGCCAGTAGTAAAACAAGGACTAGCGGGAGATCAGATACGCAGTATTTT.

This clonotype has a handful of counts. The chain has TRBV9 and TRBJ2-3, with TRBD2 matching over 9 bases. Germline V lookup: CDR1 SGDLS, CDR2 YYNGEE. The CDR3 contains 14 residues. V dropped 4 bases and J dropped 1; count of bases not matched to a gene: 1. CDR3 sequence reads: CASSRTSGTDTQYF. As DNA, the CDR3 is TGTGCCAGCAGCCGGACTAGCGGCACAGATACGCAGTATTTT.

This clonotype has at least ten counts. V is TRBV20-1 and J is TRBJ2-5, with TRBD2 identical over 13 bases. Germline-derived CDR1 and CDR2 are DFQATT and SNEGSKA (reference sequence). V lost 6 bases to trimming and J lost 7 bases; unmatched junction nucleotides: 8. The CDR3 runs to 14 residues. The CDR3 DNA reads TGCAGTGCAAGGACTAGCGGGAGCGTCGTGACCCAGTACTTC. Translation gives CSARTSGSVVTQYF.

This clonotype was seen many times. The J gene is TRBJ2-2, the V gene TRBV5-5; 8 bases line up with TRBD1. Germline V gives CDR1 SGHKS, CDR2 YYEKEE (reference sequence). After removal of 0 bases from V and 5 bases from J, the junction contained 9 bases not matched to a gene. CDR3 length: 17 residues. The DNA of the CDR3 is TGTGCCAGCAGCTTGGGGCCGGACAGGGTTGGGACCGGGGAGCTGTTTTTT. Its translation is CASSLGPDRVGTGELFF.

This clonotype was picked up many times. CDR3 DNA: TGTGCCAGCAGTTTACCAGGGGGAGACGGCTACACCTTC. Protein: CASSLPGGDGYTF. The chain couples TRBV28 to TRBJ1-2; 7 nucleotides align to TRBD1. In germline, CDR1 is MDHEN, CDR2 SYDVKM. CDR3 length: 13 residues. With 2 bases clipped from V and 8 bases from J, the junction kept 5 bases outside the gene matches.

In its sample, this clonotype was seen many times. The V call is TRBV2, the J call TRBJ2-5; D gene uncertain. The germline V and J ends were trimmed by 3 bases and 2 bases, with 13 bases remaining between them. The CDR3 extends over 15 amino acids. Germline V lookup: CDR1 SNHLY, CDR2 FYNNEI. The CDR3 nucleotides read TGTGCCAGCAGTGAGTGGACGTATGCGCAAGAGACCCAGTACTTC. It specifies CASSEWTYAQETQYF.

This clonotype has a handful of counts. The chain employs TRBV10-3 and TRBJ1-1; D is uncertain. Per germline, CDR1 ENHRY and CDR2 SYGVKD. V lost 7 bases, J lost 5 bases, and 11 bases lay in between. The CDR3 is made up of 12 amino acids. The DNA for the CDR3 is TGTGCCATCATTGGAGAGAGGACTGAAGCTTTCTTT. This gives the protein CAIIGERTEAFF.

This clonotype was detected ten times or more. The chain uses TRBV21-1 and TRBJ2-1. TRBV21-1 has pseudogene status. There are 14 residues in the CDR3. The CDR3 DNA follows: TGTGCCAGCGGTCCAATATGGCAGCTAAATGAGCAGTTCTTC. It specifies CASGPIWQLNEQFF.

The chain recombines TRBV5-1 with TRBJ1-1; possible D gene TRBD1, 5 bases. Germline V gene lookup returns CDR1 SGHRS and CDR2 YFSETQ. The CDR3 runs to 12 residues. The germline V and J ends were trimmed by 0 bases and 10 bases, with 10 bases remaining between them. The DNA of the CDR3 is TGCGCCAGCAGCTTGGAGGGGTCCCCAGCTTTCTTT. Protein: CASSLEGSPAFF.

This clonotype was counted at least ten times. Written as DNA, the CDR3 is TGTGCCAGCAGGGACAGCGCGAACCAAGAGACCCAGTACTTC. It specifies CASRDSANQETQYF. V usage is TRBV6-2 or TRBV6-3 and J usage is TRBJ2-5; weak D call: TRBD1 (6 bases). The germline V and J ends were trimmed by 6 bases and 0 bases, with 11 bases remaining between them. CDR3 size: 14 residues. CDR1 MNHEY and CDR2 SVGEGT come from the germline V gene.